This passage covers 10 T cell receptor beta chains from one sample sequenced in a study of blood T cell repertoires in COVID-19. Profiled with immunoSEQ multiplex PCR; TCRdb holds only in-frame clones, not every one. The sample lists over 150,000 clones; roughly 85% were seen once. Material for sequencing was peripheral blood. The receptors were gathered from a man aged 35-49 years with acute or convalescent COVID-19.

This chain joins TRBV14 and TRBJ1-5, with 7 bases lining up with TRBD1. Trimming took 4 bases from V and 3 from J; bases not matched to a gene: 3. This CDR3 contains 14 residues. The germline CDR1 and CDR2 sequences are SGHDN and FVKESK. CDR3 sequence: CASSLGTVNQPQHF. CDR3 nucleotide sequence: TGTGCCAGCAGCCTCGGGACAGTCAATCAGCCCCAGCATTTT.

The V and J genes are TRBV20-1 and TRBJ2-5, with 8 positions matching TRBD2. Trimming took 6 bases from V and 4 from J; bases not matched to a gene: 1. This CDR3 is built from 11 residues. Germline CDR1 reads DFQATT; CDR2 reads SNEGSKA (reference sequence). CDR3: CSALAGETQYF. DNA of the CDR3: TGCAGTGCGCTAGCGGGAGAGACCCAGTACTTC.

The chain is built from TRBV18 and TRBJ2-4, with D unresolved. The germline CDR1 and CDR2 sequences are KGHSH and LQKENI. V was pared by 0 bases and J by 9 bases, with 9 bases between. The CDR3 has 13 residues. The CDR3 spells CASSPPSLFIQYF. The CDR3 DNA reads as TGTGCCAGCTCACCACCGTCGTTATTCATTCAGTACTTC.

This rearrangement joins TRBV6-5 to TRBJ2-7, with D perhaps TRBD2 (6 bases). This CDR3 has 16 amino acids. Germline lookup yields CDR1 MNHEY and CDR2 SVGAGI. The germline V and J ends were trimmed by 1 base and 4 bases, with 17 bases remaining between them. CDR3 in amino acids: CASSYWRASQYYEQYF. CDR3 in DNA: TGTGCCAGCAGTTACTGGAGGGCATCCCAGTATTACGAGCAGTACTTC.

CDR3 sequence reads: CSDSGQGKGYTF. In nucleotides, the CDR3 is TGCAGCGATTCGGGACAGGGGAAGGGCTACACCTTC. The genes are TRBV29-1 and TRBJ1-2; 10 positions match TRBD1. Looked up from germline, CDR1 is SQVTM and CDR2 is ANQGSEA. V dropped 7 bases and J dropped 8; count of bases not matched to a gene: 7. The CDR3 has 12 amino acids.

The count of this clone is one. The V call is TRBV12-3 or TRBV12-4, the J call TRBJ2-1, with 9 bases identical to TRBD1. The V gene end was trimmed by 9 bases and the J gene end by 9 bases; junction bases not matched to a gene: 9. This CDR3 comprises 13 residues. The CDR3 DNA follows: TGTGCCAGTCAGGACAGGGGAGAGGGTGAGCAGTTCTTC. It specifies CASQDRGEGEQFF.

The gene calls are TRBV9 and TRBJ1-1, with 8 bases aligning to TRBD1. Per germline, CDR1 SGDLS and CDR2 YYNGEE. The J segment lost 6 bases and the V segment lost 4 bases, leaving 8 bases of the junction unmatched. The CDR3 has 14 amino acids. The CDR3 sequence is CASSLTQGAAEAFF. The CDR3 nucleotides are TGTGCCAGCAGCTTAACTCAGGGGGCGGCTGAAGCTTTCTTT.

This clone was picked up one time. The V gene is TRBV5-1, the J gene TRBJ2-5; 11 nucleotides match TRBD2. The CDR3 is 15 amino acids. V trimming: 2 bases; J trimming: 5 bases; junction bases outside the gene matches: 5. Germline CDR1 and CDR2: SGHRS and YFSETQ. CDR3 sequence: CASSFTSGGVETQYF. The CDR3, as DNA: TGCGCCAGCAGCTTTACTAGCGGGGGTGTCGAGACCCAGTACTTC.

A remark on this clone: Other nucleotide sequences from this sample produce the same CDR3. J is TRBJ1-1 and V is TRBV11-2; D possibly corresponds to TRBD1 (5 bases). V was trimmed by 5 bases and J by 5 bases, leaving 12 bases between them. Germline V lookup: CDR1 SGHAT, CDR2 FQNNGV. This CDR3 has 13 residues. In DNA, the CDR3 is TGTGCCAGCAGCCCTCAGGGAGGAACTGAAGCTTTCTTT. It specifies CASSPQGGTEAFF.

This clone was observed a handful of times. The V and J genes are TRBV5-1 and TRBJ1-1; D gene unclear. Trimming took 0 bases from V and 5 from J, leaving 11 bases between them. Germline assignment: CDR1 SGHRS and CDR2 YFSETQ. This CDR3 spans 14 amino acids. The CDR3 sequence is CASSLEVGRTEAFF. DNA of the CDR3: TGCGCCAGCAGCTTGGAGGTGGGGAGGACTGAAGCTTTCTTT. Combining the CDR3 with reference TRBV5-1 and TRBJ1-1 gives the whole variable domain KAGVTQTPRYLIKTRGQQVTLSCSPISGHRSVSWYQQTPGQGLQFLFEYFSETQRNKGNFPGRFSGRQFSNSRSEMNVSTLELGDSALYLCASSLEVGRTEAFFGQGTRLTVV.